Below, 9 T cell receptor beta chains from the same sample are listed, as sequenced in a study of sequential checkpoint blockade in melanoma. As for treatment: randomized to nivolumab then ipilimumab (arm A) or the reverse (arm B). Method: immunoSEQ multiplex PCR; TCRdb's copy keeps in-frame clones and lacks some. The table includes under 25,000 clones, 75% to 85% detected once. The material was CD8+ T cells sorted from blood (inferred from file names), obtained from a patient given nivolumab and ipilimumab in sequence. These receptor sequences come from a human donor with melanoma.

The gene calls are TRBV19 and TRBJ1-1; D remains unclear. Germline loops: CDR1 LNHDA, CDR2 SQIVND (reference sequence). Trimming pared 9 bases from V and 0 bases from J, leaving 5 bases between. CDR3 size: 11 residues. In DNA, the CDR3 is TGTGCCAGCTATATGAACACTGAAGCTTTCTTT. Translation gives CASYMNTEAFF.

The V gene is TRBV7-9, the J gene TRBJ1-1, with 8 nucleotides matching TRBD1. Looked up from germline, CDR1 is SEHNR and CDR2 is FQNEAQ (reference sequence). CDR3 length: 13 amino acids. Unmatched junction bases numbered 3, after V lost 4 bases and J lost 5 bases. The DNA of the CDR3 is TGTGCCAGCAGCTCAGGGGGCAATACTGAAGCTTTCTTT. Amino acid sequence: CASSSGGNTEAFF.

CDR3 sequence reads: CASRLYEKLFF. CDR3 DNA: TGTGCCAGCAGATTATATGAAAAACTGTTTTTT. The rearrangement links TRBV6-6 to TRBJ1-4, with D unresolved. Germline CDR1 and CDR2: MNHNY and SVGAGI (reference sequence). This CDR3 is built from 11 residues. With 6 bases removed from V and 6 bases from J, the gap between germline ends came to 5 bases.

V and J are TRBV5-6 and TRBJ1-4, with 8 positions matching TRBD1. V shed 4 bases and J 3 bases; nucleotides not matched to a gene: 8. In germline, CDR1 is SGHDT, CDR2 YYEEEE. The CDR3 is 16 amino acids. This CDR3 reads CASSRTQGAPNEKLFF. CDR3 bases: TGTGCCAGCAGCCGTACCCAGGGGGCTCCTAATGAAAAACTGTTTTTT.

V gene TRBV19 combines with J gene TRBJ1-1; possible D gene TRBD1, 5 bases. CDR3 length equals 13 residues. Per germline, CDR1 LNHDA and CDR2 SQIVND (reference sequence). Trimming left V 2 bases short and J 1 base short, with 5 bases between. The CDR3 DNA follows: TGTGCCAGTAGTATACAGGGGAACACTGAAGCTTTCTTT. It specifies CASSIQGNTEAFF.

The V call is TRBV6-1, the J call TRBJ2-7; 9 bases line up with TRBD2. The germline V gene has CDR1 MNHNS and CDR2 SASEGT. The CDR3 has 15 amino acids. V lost 6 bases and J lost 3; bases outside the gene matches: 9. In nucleotides, the CDR3 is TGTGCCAGCAGCCCCAGGCGGGAGGGCCTCTACGAGCAGTACTTC. Translation gives CASSPRREGLYEQYF.

This clone was seen a handful of times. V is TRBV14 and J is TRBJ2-7; D is perhaps TRBD1 (6 bases). Germline CDR1 SGHDN, CDR2 FVKESK. V lost 4 bases, J lost 5 bases, and 18 bases lay in between. This CDR3 comprises 15 residues. CDR3 nucleotides: TGTGCCAGCAGCCTTACAGGGCAGGGATCCAACGAGCAGTACTTC. Encoded protein: CASSLTGQGSNEQYF.

The V and J genes are TRBV28 and TRBJ1-1, with 8 bases lining up with TRBD1. V gave up 3 bases and J gave up 3 bases; unmatched junction bases: 6. This CDR3 spans 15 amino acids. Germline values: CDR1 MDHEN, CDR2 SYDVKM. The CDR3 reads CASSFDRGLDTEAFF. The CDR3 DNA is TGTGCCAGCAGTTTCGACAGGGGTTTGGACACTGAAGCTTTCTTT. The full variable domain, completed using reference TRBV28 and TRBJ1-1, is DVKVTQSSRYLVKRTGEKVFLECVQDMDHENMFWYRQDPGLGLRLIYFSYDVKMKEKGDIPEGYSVSREKKERFSLILESASTNQTSMYLCASSFDRGLDTEAFFGQGTRLTVV.

The sample holds a few counts of this clone. The chain has TRBV7-8 and TRBJ2-7; 7 nucleotides agree with TRBD1. After removal of 0 bases from V and 3 bases from J, the junction contained 2 bases not matched to a gene. CDR1 and CDR2 from the germline V gene are SGHVS and FQNEAQ. The CDR3 consists of 14 residues. DNA for the CDR3: TGTGCCAGCAGCTTAGCAGGGGGCAACTACGAGCAGTACTTC. Its protein is CASSLAGGNYEQYF.